This T cell receptor (beta chain) derives from a study of shared clonotypes between healthy human individuals. Assay: immunoSEQ multiplex PCR; the TCRdb copy retains only in-frame clones and omits some. The sample holds over a million clones, 96% seen once. The V gene's germline CDR1 is SGHDT and CDR2 YYEEEE. Trimming pared 2 bases from V and 0 bases from J, leaving 5 bases between. This CDR3 spans 14 amino acids. The receptor comes from a man aged 25 to 40 in good health. The J gene is TRBJ2-2, the V gene TRBV5-6; D remains ambiguous. The sequenced material came from naive CD4+ T cells sorted from blood. Subset here: CD45RA+ positively selected. The CDR3 reads CASSFLANTGELFF. The CDR3, as DNA: TGTGCCAGCAGCTTCCTAGCGAACACCGGGGAGCTGTTTTTT.